The source of this T cell receptor (beta chain) is a study of cytomegalovirus exposure and HLA in healthy donors. Overall study results and limits: Analyses of presence/absence relied on an assumption of roughly uniform sequencing depth across donors.

The germline V gene encodes CDR1 SGHRS and CDR2 YFSETQ. Trimming at V came to 4 bases and at J to 0 bases, leaving 8 bases not matched to a gene. The CDR3 extends over 18 amino acids. Details on this clone: Its target is unknown.

PCR used 60 Vbeta primers and 13 Jbeta primers. Per the study methods: A later analysis tallied tens of millions of unique TCR beta chains, about 11 million of them shared. Sequencing used immunoSEQ multiplex PCR; TCRdb keeps in-frame clones, though not all of them. V and J calls and clone size are as listed in that table; D and trimming were resolved from the DNA. Of 70,000 to 85,000 clones in the sample, under 80% were seen once. The specimen sequenced was PBMCs. The chain uses TRBV5-1 and TRBJ2-5; 14 positions match TRBD2. This sequence originates from a man aged 40-50 years in good health and CMV-seropositive. The CDR3 here is CASSLRLAGGSYQETQYF. In nucleotides, the CDR3 is TGCGCCAGCAGCCTGCGACTAGCGGGGGGGAGCTACCAAGAGACCCAGTACTTC. The full variable domain, its missing parts supplied by reference TRBV5-1 and TRBJ2-5, is KAGVTQTPRYLIKTRGQQVTLSCSPISGHRSVSWYQQTPGQGLQFLFEYFSETQRNKGNFPGRFSGRQFSNSRSEMNVSTLELGDSALYLCASSLRLAGGSYQETQYFGPGTRLLVL.